Reported below is one T cell receptor beta chain. The antigen remains undetermined. The sample comes from a study of breast tumors, draining lymph nodes, adjacent tissues. This CDR3 has 15 amino acids. Unmatched junction bases numbered 16, after V lost 4 bases and J lost 13 bases. Germline V gene sequence: CDR1 SGHRS, CDR2 YFSETQ. General study findings and limits: Data fit most tumor T cells coming from lymph node, expanding in tumor.

One entry per CDR3 protein, called by TCRdb with MiXCR from the multiplex PCR reads. The sample yields tens of thousands of distinct CDR3 sequences, 60% to 70% seen once. The origin of this receptor is a female donor with breast cancer. Some clones in this sample may be carry-over from other donors' samples. Sequencing was done on a sample of tumor-adjacent breast tissue. V and J are TRBV5-1 and TRBJ2-7; 11 nucleotides agree with TRBD2. Here the CDR3 DNA reads TGCGCCAGCAGCGCGGGGGTCTCCATGACTAGCGGGACCTACTTC. Amino acid sequence: CASSAGVSMTSGTYF.